The subject of this entry is one T cell receptor beta chain. Its antigen is still unknown. These data originate in a study of graft-versus-host responses after intestinal transplantation. At the level of the study: Anti-thymocyte globulin induction, then tacrolimus and steroids for about three years, went to all recipients. General study points: Recipient bone marrow held GvH clones, some seen earlier in ileum or blood. Early after transplant, HvG clones declined as circulating GvH clones peaked. Allograft clonal ratios (graft-versus-host to host-versus-graft) were high in patients who had graft-donor T cell macrochimerism.

V was clipped by 6 bases and J by 3 bases, with 24 bases between them. This CDR3 is 18 amino acids long. Germline lookup yields CDR1 MDHEN and CDR2 SYDVKM. Sequencing was performed with immunoSEQ multiplex PCR; in TCRdb, only in-frame clones are kept and a portion is missing. The sample contains more than 100,000 clones, over 85% of which appear only once. The starting material was unstimulated CD4+ T cells sorted from spleen or lymph node cells, obtained before intestinal transplant. This chain joins TRBV28 and TRBJ1-5; D unresolved. The TCR originated in a human donor who received an intestinal transplant. Here the CDR3 reads CASSQFLGNRVSNQPQHF. The CDR3 DNA is TGTGCCAGCAGCCAATTTTTGGGGAATAGGGTATCCAATCAGCCCCAGCATTTT.